This passage covers 4 T cell receptor beta chains from one sample sequenced in a study of T-cell memory formation after mild COVID-19. TCRdb fed the 5' RACE reads into MiXCR, producing one record per CDR3 protein. The sample has 450,000 to 650,000 distinct CDR3 sequences; 15% to 20% are singletons. The sequenced material came from PBMCs or a T cell subset sorted from them (not recorded which). Receptors were obtained from an adult woman who had mild COVID-19 (a few samples of this study predate the infection). Cell type and time point are not known.

This clonotype showed up just a few times. The chain has TRBV15 and TRBJ2-2; weak D call: TRBD1 (5 bases). This CDR3 spans 15 amino acids. Germline V gene lookup returns CDR1 LNHNV and CDR2 YYDKDF (reference sequence). V lost 0 bases and J 5 bases, leaving 10 bases between the germline ends. The CDR3 loop reads CATSRDRERTGELFF. CDR3 DNA: TGTGCCACCAGCAGAGACAGGGAACGAACCGGGGAGCTGTTTTTT.

This chain connects TRBV7-6 to TRBJ2-7, with D perhaps matching TRBD1 (6 bases). Trimming stripped 5 bases from V and 6 bases from J, with 17 bases between. The germline V gene has CDR1 SGHVS and CDR2 FNYEAQ. The CDR3 spans 14 residues. The CDR3 here is CASSINRDRGEQYF. CDR3 DNA sequence: TGTGCCAGCAGCATTAACAGGGACCGGGGCGAGCAGTACTTC.

At least ten counts were recorded for this clonotype. The chain couples TRBV12-3 or TRBV12-4 to TRBJ2-7; the match to TRBD1 covers 10 bases. V shed 4 bases and J 6 bases; nucleotides not matched to a gene: 3. The CDR3 has 13 amino acids. The CDR3 sequence: CASSSGTGVEQYF. CDR3 bases: TGTGCCAGCAGTTCCGGGACAGGGGTCGAGCAGTACTTC.

V usage is TRBV7-8 and J usage is TRBJ2-5; the D is unclear. V was shortened by 4 bases and J by 1 base, with 19 bases between the two germline ends. The CDR3 runs to 17 residues. CDR1 SGHVS and CDR2 FQNEAQ come from the germline V gene. The CDR3 nucleotides are TGTGCCAGCAGCTCCGGCCGGGTGGTCGTGGTCCAAGAGACCCAGTACTTC. Residues: CASSSGRVVVVQETQYF.